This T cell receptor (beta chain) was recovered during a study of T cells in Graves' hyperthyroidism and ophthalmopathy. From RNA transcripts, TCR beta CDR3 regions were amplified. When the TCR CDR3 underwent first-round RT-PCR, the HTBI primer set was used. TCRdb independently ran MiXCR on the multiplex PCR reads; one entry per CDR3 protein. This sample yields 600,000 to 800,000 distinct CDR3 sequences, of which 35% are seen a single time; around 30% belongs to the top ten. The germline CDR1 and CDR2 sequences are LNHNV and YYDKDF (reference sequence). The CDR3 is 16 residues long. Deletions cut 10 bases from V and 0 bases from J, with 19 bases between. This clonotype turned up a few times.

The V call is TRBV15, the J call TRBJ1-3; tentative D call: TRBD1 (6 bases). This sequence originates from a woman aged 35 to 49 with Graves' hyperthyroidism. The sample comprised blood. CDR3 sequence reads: CASSLYQGSSGNTIYF. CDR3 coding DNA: TGTGCCAGCAGTTTATACCAGGGGAGCTCTGGAAACACCATATATTTT.